The sequence of this T cell receptor (beta chain) was determined in a study of cytomegalovirus exposure and HLA in healthy donors. Notes on the study in general: Among the CMV-associated chains, three were confirmed in vitro as specific for CMV antigens. Among CMV-associated TCR beta chains, most appeared HLA-restricted in a later analysis. The classifier reportedly diagnosed cytomegalovirus status with high sensitivity and specificity.

This clone was detected only once. Its antigen is unknown. Vbeta (60) and Jbeta (13) primers were used in the PCR. Study processing details: The count from a later analysis was tens of millions of unique TCR beta chains, some 12 million of them shared. TCRdb keeps only in-frame clones here, not all; method: immunoSEQ multiplex PCR. V and J calls and clone size come straight from that table; D and trimming were deduced from the DNA. The data hold approximately 130,000 clones, with approximately 80% observed a single time. Trimming took 3 bases from V and 7 from J; bases not matched to a gene: 5. CDR3 length: 13 residues. Germline assignment: CDR1 SGHNT and CDR2 YYREEE (reference sequence).

This receptor was identified in a man aged 45-65 years in good health and CMV-seronegative. The rearrangement uses TRBV5-4 and TRBJ2-7; the match to TRBD1 covers 9 bases. The source material was PBMCs. Here the CDR3 reads CASSSDRGGEQYF. The CDR3 nucleotides read TGTGCCAGCAGCTCGGACAGGGGTGGGGAGCAGTACTTC.